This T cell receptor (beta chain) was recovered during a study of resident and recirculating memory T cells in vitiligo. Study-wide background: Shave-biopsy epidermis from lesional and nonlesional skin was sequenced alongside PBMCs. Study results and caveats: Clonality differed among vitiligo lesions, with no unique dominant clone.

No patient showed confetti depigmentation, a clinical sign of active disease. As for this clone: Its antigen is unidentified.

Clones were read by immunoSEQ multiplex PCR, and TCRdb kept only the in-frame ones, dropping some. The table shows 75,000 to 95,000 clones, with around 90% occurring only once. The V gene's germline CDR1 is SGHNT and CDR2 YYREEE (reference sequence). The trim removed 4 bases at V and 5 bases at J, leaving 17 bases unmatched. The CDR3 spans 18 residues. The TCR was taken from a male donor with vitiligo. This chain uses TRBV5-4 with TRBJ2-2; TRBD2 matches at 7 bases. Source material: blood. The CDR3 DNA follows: TGTGCCAGCAGCGCCCCCAACGTGCGCGGGAGTAGAACCGGGGAGCTGTTTTTT. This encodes CASSAPNVRGSRTGELFF.